The rows below give T cell receptor beta chains drawn from one sample of a study of cytomegalovirus exposure and HLA in healthy donors. TCRdb's table, derived via immunoSEQ multiplex PCR, lists solely in-frame clones and lacks some. The sample lists approximately 110,000 clones; roughly 80% were seen once. Material for sequencing was PBMCs. The source is a man aged 30-40 years in good health and CMV-seropositive. CDR3s include the opening cysteine and the closing phenylalanine or tryptophan. A D gene is named only where the DNA matches it firmly. Clone sizes are given selectively: once, few, many, or a class where the clone is expanded.

clone_size	v_call	d_call	j_call	cdr3_nt	cdr3_aa
NA	TRBV27	TRBD1	TRBJ2-1	TGTGCCAGCAGTTCGTGGGACAGGGCGGGGCACAATGAGCAGTTCTTC	CASSSWDRAGHNEQFF
NA	TRBV18	NA	TRBJ2-2	TGTGCCAGTCGGTCGCCTCAGGGGCTAAACACCGGGGAGCTGTTTTTT	CASRSPQGLNTGELFF
NA	TRBV18	NA	TRBJ2-1	TGTGCCAGCTCACTGCTCGCGGAGTATGAGCAGTTCTTC	CASSLLAEYEQFF
NA	TRBV5-1	TRBD1	TRBJ1-4	TGCGCCAGCAGCGCCCAAGGACAGGGTAATGAAAAACTGTTTTTT	CASSAQGQGNEKLFF
NA	TRBV27	NA	TRBJ1-4	TGTGCCAGCAGTACTTTGGACAGAAAACTGTTTTTT	CASSTLDRKLFF
NA	TRBV5-4	NA	TRBJ2-2	TGTGCCAGCAGCTTGAAGAAGGCGGGAAGGGGCACCGGGGAGCTGTTTTTT	CASSLKKAGRGTGELFF
NA	TRBV18	NA	TRBJ2-7	TGTGCCAGCTCACCGGGACTCCTATACGAGCAGTACTTC	CASSPGLLYEQYF
NA	TRBV6-5	TRBD1	TRBJ2-3	TGTGCCAGCAGTTCACACAGGGGGCCGCAAGATACGCAGTATTTT	CASSSHRGPQDTQYF
NA	TRBV29-1	TRBD2	TRBJ2-7	TGCAGCGTTCGTCTGACTAGCTACTACGAGCAGTACTTC	CSVRLTSYYEQYF
once	TRBV2	NA	TRBJ2-7	TGTGCCAGCAGCCTGTTTCCTCGGGACTACGAGCAGTACTTC	CASSLFPRDYEQYF
NA	TRBV5-1	NA	TRBJ1-3	TGCGCCAGCAGCTTGGGCCCGGGGACTGGAAACACCATATATTTT	CASSLGPGTGNTIYF
NA	TRBV7-6	TRBD1	TRBJ2-2	TGTGCCAGCAGCCCCCGGACAGGGGGAGCCGGGGAGCTGTTTTTT	CASSPRTGGAGELFF
NA	TRBV11-2	TRBD1	TRBJ1-2	TGTGCCAGCAACGGAATCAGGGGGCGGTATGGCTACACCTTC	CASNGIRGRYGYTF
NA	TRBV6-6	TRBD1	TRBJ1-1	TGTGCCAGCAGTACTCGTGGCAGGGGGGCCGCCACTGAAGCTTTCTTT	CASSTRGRGAATEAFF
NA	TRBV7-9	TRBD1	TRBJ2-5	TGTGCCAGCAGCCCGGGACAGTACCAAGAGACCCAGTACTTC	CASSPGQYQETQYF
NA	TRBV27	TRBD1	TRBJ2-7	TGTGCCAGCAGTGGGCCGGGACAGTTCTCCTACGAGCAGTACTTC	CASSGPGQFSYEQYF
NA	TRBV9	NA	TRBJ2-1	TGTGCCAGCAGCGACGCGACAGGCATCTCCTACAATGAGCAGTTCTTC	CASSDATGISYNEQFF
NA	TRBV28	TRBD1	TRBJ2-7	TGTGCCAGCAGTTTCGGTAGGACAGGACAAAACTACGAGCAGTACTTC	CASSFGRTGQNYEQYF
NA	TRBV4-2	NA	TRBJ1-2	TGTGCCAGCAGCCAAGATAACAGAGCTAACTATGGCTACACCTTC	CASSQDNRANYGYTF
once	TRBV5-6	NA	TRBJ1-1	TGTGCCAGCAGCTTGGGGCCCAACACTGAAGCTTTCTTT	CASSLGPNTEAFF
NA	TRBV7-9	NA	TRBJ1-1	TGTGCCAGCAGCCCTTGGACTTACACTGAAGCTTTCTTT	CASSPWTYTEAFF
NA	TRBV5-1	NA	TRBJ1-5	TGCGCCAGCAGCTTGGGAAGCCACAATCAGCCCCAGCATTTT	CASSLGSHNQPQHF
once	TRBV6-5	NA	TRBJ1-1	TGTGCCAGCAAGGTACTCGGGCCGGGGGCTGAAGCTTTCTTT	CASKVLGPGAEAFF
few	TRBV28	NA	TRBJ1-1	TGTGCCAGCAGTTTTATTGGGGGGGAGGGGCCGAACACTGAAGCTTTCTTT	CASSFIGGEGPNTEAFF
NA	TRBV7-3	TRBD2	TRBJ2-7	TGTGCCAGCAGCCCCACTAGCGGGGGATCCTACGAGCAGTACTTC	CASSPTSGGSYEQYF
NA	TRBV30	NA	TRBJ1-1	TGTGCCTGGAGTGGGTCGGTCCCTGAAGCTTTCTTT	CAWSGSVPEAFF
NA	TRBV9	NA	TRBJ2-1	TGTGCCAGCAGCGTCGGACAGTCCAATGAGCAGTTCTTC	CASSVGQSNEQFF
NA	TRBV11-2	NA	TRBJ2-6	TGTGCCAGCAGTGGGGGGTCTGGGGCCAACGTCCTGACTTTC	CASSGGSGANVLTF
NA	TRBV6-5	TRBD1	TRBJ1-4	TGTGCCAGCAGTTACCGGACAGGCCGACCCGAAAAACTGTTTTTT	CASSYRTGRPEKLFF
NA	TRBV6-6	NA	TRBJ1-1	TGTGCCAGCAGTCAGCGGAACACTGAAGCTTTCTTT	CASSQRNTEAFF
NA	TRBV5-4	NA	TRBJ2-5	TGTGCCAGCAGCTTGCAGGCTCAAGAGACCCAGTACTTC	CASSLQAQETQYF
NA	TRBV9	NA	TRBJ1-2	TGTGCCAGCAGTTCCTTACGGGGGGCGTCGGGCTATGGCTACACCTTC	CASSSLRGASGYGYTF
NA	TRBV19	TRBD1	TRBJ2-4	TGTGCCAGTAGTACACTGACAGGGGGGGGCATTCAGTACTTC	CASSTLTGGGIQYF
NA	TRBV30	NA	TRBJ1-1	TGTGCCTGGAGTATCCTGCCGGGGGCTTTCTTT	CAWSILPGAFF
NA	TRBV5-5	NA	TRBJ1-2	TGTGCCAGCAGCCCTCAGGATAACTATGGCTACACCTTC	CASSPQDNYGYTF
NA	TRBV10-1	TRBD1	TRBJ2-7	TGCGCCAGCAGTGACTCGGACAGGGGAAGGTACGAGCAGTACTTC	CASSDSDRGRYEQYF
few	TRBV5-1	NA	TRBJ2-3	TGCGCCAGCAGCTCCCCAACGACAGCCAGCAGGACAGATACGCAGTATTTT	CASSSPTTASRTDTQYF
NA	TRBV7-9	TRBD1	TRBJ1-5	TGTGCCAGCAGCTTAGGGACAGGGGCCCTTAATCAACCCCAGCATTTT	CASSLGTGALNQPQHF
once	TRBV5-1	NA	TRBJ2-2	TGCGCCAGCAGCCCACCCTCCGGGACTTCGTATGCCGGGGAGCTGTTTTTT	CASSPPSGTSYAGELFF
NA	TRBV2	TRBD2	TRBJ2-2	TGTGCCAGCGGGGGACTAGCGGGAGAAACCGGGGAGCCGTTTTTT	CASGGLAGETGEPFF
NA	TRBV6-5	NA	TRBJ1-4	TGTGCCAGCAGTGGGGCAGCAACTAATGAAAAACTGTTTTTT	CASSGAATNEKLFF
NA	TRBV4-1	TRBD1	TRBJ1-4	TGCGCCAGCAGCGAGGGACAGGGTGCTGAAAAACTGTTTTTT	CASSEGQGAEKLFF
NA	TRBV12-5	TRBD1	TRBJ2-1	TGTGCTAGTGGTTTGGCAGGGACAGGGTACTACAATGAGCAGTTCTTC	CASGLAGTGYYNEQFF
NA	TRBV5-1	NA	TRBJ1-1	TGCGCCAGCAGCTTGCTCGCGGGGGGCGTGGGGACTGAAGCTTTCTTT	CASSLLAGGVGTEAFF
NA	TRBV5-5	NA	TRBJ1-1	TGTGCCAGCAGCTTCTCACGGAGGACTGAAGCTTTCTTT	CASSFSRRTEAFF
few	TRBV19	NA	TRBJ1-5	TGTGCCAGTAGTATAGTAGGCAGGGACAATCAGCCCCAGCATTTT	CASSIVGRDNQPQHF
few	TRBV5-1	NA	TRBJ2-1	TGCGCCAGCAGCACGTTCAGCGGCAATGAGCAGTTCTTC	CASSTFSGNEQFF
NA	TRBV6-5	NA	TRBJ1-1	TGTGCCAGCAGTTACTCCCCCCACGACTATGAAGCTTTCTTT	CASSYSPHDYEAFF
NA	TRBV7-9	NA	TRBJ1-2	TGTGCCAGCAGCCCCCTCCGGTATGGCTACACCTTC	CASSPLRYGYTF
NA	TRBV5-1	NA	TRBJ2-1	TGCGCCAGCAGCTTGGTGGCAGGGACCTACAATGAGCAGTTCTTC	CASSLVAGTYNEQFF
NA	TRBV7-9	TRBD1	TRBJ1-5	TGTGCCAGCAGCTCCGCGACAGGGGGACGCAATCAGCCCCAGCATTTT	CASSSATGGRNQPQHF
once	TRBV30	TRBD1	TRBJ1-2	TGTGCCTGGAGTGGGGGGGACAGGGGTGTTTATGGCTACACCTTC	CAWSGGDRGVYGYTF
NA	TRBV29-1	TRBD2	TRBJ2-5	TGCAGCGGCGGGGGGGCGCGCGAGACCCAGTACTTC	CSGGGARETQYF
NA	TRBV6-6	NA	TRBJ1-1	TGTGCCAGCAGTCCCGGGACTGAAGCTTTCTTT	CASSPGTEAFF